One sample yielded the 29 T cell receptor beta chains listed below, sequenced in a study of blood T cell repertoires in COVID-19. Sequencing used immunoSEQ multiplex PCR; TCRdb keeps in-frame clones, though not all of them. The data contain some 300,000 clones, about nine tenths of them seen just once; the ten biggest clones take up approximately 1.8%. The sample was peripheral blood. Receptors originate from a woman under 40 with COVID-19, enrolled during active disease.

The CDR3 DNA is TGTGCCAGCAACGAGGGGGGGCCCCGGGAGGGAGCTTTCTTT. Residues: CASNEGGPREGAFF. The V gene is TRBV2, the J gene TRBJ1-1; tentative D call: TRBD1 (6 bases). Germline loops: CDR1 SNHLY, CDR2 FYNNEI. V lost 7 bases to trimming and J lost 10 bases, with 22 bases between them. This CDR3 is built from 14 residues.

The V call is TRBV12-3 or TRBV12-4, the J call TRBJ1-1; weak D call: TRBD1 (6 bases). V lost 4 bases to trimming and J lost 1 base, with 7 bases between them. The CDR3 covers 13 residues. The CDR3 sequence is CASSSRGNTEAFF. The DNA for the CDR3 is TGTGCCAGCAGTTCCAGGGGGAACACTGAAGCTTTCTTT.

Here the CDR3 reads CAWSPGGSSYEQYF. The CDR3 bases are TGTGCCTGGAGTCCGGGGGGGAGCTCCTACGAGCAGTACTTC. J is TRBJ2-7 and V is TRBV30, with 8 bases lining up with TRBD2. The CDR3 has 14 residues. The J segment lost 0 bases and the V segment lost 2 bases, leaving 3 bases of the junction unmatched. Germline CDR1 reads GTSNPN; CDR2 reads SVGIG (reference sequence).

About this clone itself: The same CDR3 is also encoded by other DNA sequences in this sample. The V gene is TRBV6-5, the J gene TRBJ1-5; maybe TRBD1 (6 bases). Deletions cut 5 bases from V and 0 bases from J, with 11 bases between. CDR1 is MNHEY, CDR2 SVGAGI, per germline. The CDR3 runs to 15 residues. The CDR3 nucleotides are TGTGCCAGCAGTACACAGGGATATAGCAATCAGCCCCAGCATTTT. This gives the protein CASSTQGYSNQPQHF.

The chain couples TRBV7-6 to TRBJ2-2, with 10 bases matching TRBD1. Germline V gives CDR1 SGHVS, CDR2 FNYEAQ. CDR3 length: 16 residues. V was pared by 5 bases and J by 5 bases, with 8 bases of the junction left unmatched. CDR3: CASSPWDRGMTGELFF. DNA for the CDR3: TGTGCCAGCAGCCCGTGGGACAGGGGCATGACCGGGGAGCTGTTTTTT.

The chain links TRBV30 to TRBJ1-1; 9 bases fit TRBD1. The trim removed 2 bases at V and 3 bases at J, leaving 7 bases unmatched. Germline V gene lookup returns CDR1 GTSNPN and CDR2 SVGIG (reference sequence). There are 15 residues in the CDR3. The CDR3 here is CAWSLGTGRDTEAFF. For the CDR3, the DNA is TGTGCCTGGAGTCTCGGGACAGGGAGGGACACTGAAGCTTTCTTT.

This chain joins TRBV5-1 and TRBJ1-6, with TRBD1 matching over 9 bases. V shed 4 bases and J 1 base; nucleotides not matched to a gene: 9. The V gene's germline CDR1 is SGHRS and CDR2 YFSETQ. The CDR3 length is 18 residues. CDR3 DNA sequence: TGCGCCAGCAGCCAGTGGACAGGGGATCGATCCTATAATTCACCCCTCCACTTT. Translation gives CASSQWTGDRSYNSPLHF.

This clone was counted once. The chain has TRBV15 and TRBJ2-3; TRBD1 agrees at 8 bases. This CDR3 is built from 17 residues. Trimming cost V 0 bases and J 0 bases; bases outside gene matches: 5. CDR1 and CDR2 from the germline V gene are LNHNV and YYDKDF (reference sequence). The CDR3 nucleotides read TGTGCCACCAGCAGAGATCGGCAGGGGGCTAGCACAGATACGCAGTATTTT. This sequence encodes CATSRDRQGASTDTQYF. The full variable domain, rest sourced from reference TRBV15 and TRBJ2-3, is DAMVIQNPRYQVTQFGKPVTLSCSQTLNHNVMYWYQQKSSQAPKLLFHYYDKDFNNEADTPDNFQSRRPNTSFCFLDIRSPGLGDTAMYLCATSRDRQGASTDTQYFGPGTRLTVL.

J is TRBJ1-5 and V is TRBV2, with unresolved D. Trimming removed 5 bases from V and 0 bases from J, with 14 bases in between. CDR1 is SNHLY and CDR2 is FYNNEI in the germline V gene. This CDR3 has 16 residues. DNA for the CDR3: TGTGCCAGCAGTTTGCGACAACTTTATAGCAATCAGCCCCAGCATTTT. It encodes CASSLRQLYSNQPQHF.

The chain employs TRBV11-3 and TRBJ2-3, with D possibly being TRBD1 (5 bases). CDR3 length: 14 residues. Germline-derived CDR1 and CDR2 are SGHNT and YENEEA. Trimming cost V 1 base and J 4 bases, with 9 bases left between them. CDR3 nucleotide sequence: TGTGCCAGCAGCTTAGGGGCAGGGCCAGATACGCAGTATTTT. Translated: CASSLGAGPDTQYF.

The chain is built from TRBV14 and TRBJ2-1, with 8 bases that match TRBD2. The germline CDR1 and CDR2 sequences are SGHDN and FVKESK. The CDR3 covers 15 residues. V shed 4 bases and J 3 bases; nucleotides not matched to a gene: 5. Here the CDR3 DNA reads TGTGCCAGCAGCCCTCCGGGGACTAGCTACAATGAGCAGTTCTTC. This gives the protein CASSPPGTSYNEQFF.

This chain uses TRBV6-6 with TRBJ1-2, with D possibly being TRBD1 (6 bases). This CDR3 comprises 13 residues. With 6 bases removed from V and 2 bases from J, the gap between germline ends came to 10 bases. The germline CDR1 and CDR2 sequences are MNHNY and SVGAGI (reference sequence). The CDR3 DNA follows: TGTGCCAGCAGGACACAGGGAAACTATGGCTACACCTTC. This gives the protein CASRTQGNYGYTF.

This chain joins TRBV28 and TRBJ1-2; weak D call: TRBD1 (5 bases). Germline CDR1 reads MDHEN; CDR2 reads SYDVKM. Deletions cut 1 base from V and 8 bases from J, with 8 bases between. The CDR3 has 12 amino acids. CDR3 nucleotides: TGTGCCAGCAGTTTATCAGGGTGGGGCTACACCTTC. Its protein is CASSLSGWGYTF.

The chain combines TRBV6-1 with TRBJ1-1; 11 bases fit TRBD1. CDR1 is MNHNS, CDR2 SASEGT, per germline. The CDR3 runs to 19 residues. V lost 6 bases, J lost 3 bases, and 18 bases stayed unmatched. DNA for the CDR3: TGTGCCAGCAGGGAATTATGGTCTCGGACAGGGGGCGGTCACACTGAAGCTTTCTTT. It translates to CASRELWSRTGGGHTEAFF.

The CDR3 DNA follows: TGTGCCAGCTCACCAGTTACAGGGGACCTGGAACTGTTTTTT. This sequence encodes CASSPVTGDLELFF. The chain is built from TRBV18 and TRBJ1-4, with 7 bases aligning to TRBD1. V trimming: 2 bases; J trimming: 12 bases; junction bases outside the gene matches: 9. From germline, CDR1 is KGHSH and CDR2 LQKENI. The CDR3 is made up of 14 amino acids. The full variable domain, in which reference TRBV18 and TRBJ1-4 provide the parts outside the CDR3, is NAGVMQNPRHLVRRRGQEARLRCSPMKGHSHVYWYRQLPEEGLKFMVYLQKENIIDESGMPKERFSAEFPKEGPSILRIQQVVRGDSAAYFCASSPVTGDLELFFGSGTQLSVL.

This clone has a single count. The chain carries TRBV7-2 and TRBJ2-7; perhaps TRBD1 as D (6 bases). V lost 1 base to trimming and J lost 7 bases, with 11 bases between them. This CDR3 spans 13 amino acids. Germline V gene data show CDR1 as SGHTA and CDR2 as FQGNSA. Here the CDR3 DNA reads TGTGCCAGCAGCTTAGACAGGGTGGGGGAGCAGTACGTC. It codes for CASSLDRVGEQYV.

The chain recombines TRBV6-1 with TRBJ2-7; TRBD2 agrees at 10 bases. The CDR3 runs 15 residues. Germline V CDR1 and CDR2: MNHNS, SASEGT. The trim removed 1 base at V and 6 bases at J, leaving 6 bases unmatched. CDR3 DNA: TGTGCCAGCAGTGAAGACGGGACTAGCGCCCGCGAGCAGTACTTC. Its translation is CASSEDGTSAREQYF.

This clone has just one count. The chain is built from TRBV7-9 and TRBJ2-1, with 10 bases lining up with TRBD1. The ends lost 5 bases at V and 4 bases at J; junction bases unmatched: 8. The CDR3 totals 16 residues. Germline V gene lookup returns CDR1 SEHNR and CDR2 FQNEAQ (reference sequence). The CDR3 spells CASSQTGTGAYNEQFF. The CDR3 coding sequence is TGTGCCAGCAGCCAGACTGGGACAGGGGCATACAATGAGCAGTTCTTC. The variable domain in full, completed from reference TRBV7-9 and TRBJ2-1, reads DTGVSQNPRHKITKRGQNVTFRCDPISEHNRLYWYRQTLGQGPEFLTYFQNEAQLEKSRLLSDRFSAERPKGSFSTLEIQRTEQGDSAMYLCASSQTGTGAYNEQFFGPGTRLTVL.

The chain joins TRBV6-5 to TRBJ1-1, with TRBD1 identical over 8 bases. This CDR3 has 13 amino acids. In germline, CDR1 is MNHEY, CDR2 SVGAGI. The J segment lost 4 bases and the V segment lost 7 bases, leaving 5 bases of the junction unmatched. CDR3 amino acids: CASTRTGITEAFF. The CDR3, as DNA: TGTGCCAGCACCAGGACAGGGATCACTGAAGCTTTCTTT.

The chain carries TRBV7-2 and TRBJ2-7; D may be TRBD2 (5 bases). Germline V lookup: CDR1 SGHTA, CDR2 FQGNSA. CDR3 length: 14 residues. V lost 5 bases to trimming and J lost 3 bases, with 14 bases between them. The CDR3 loop is CASSPRSEVYEQYV. DNA of the CDR3: TGTGCCAGCAGCCCCCGCTCGGAGGTCTACGAGCAGTACGTC.

The chain couples TRBV20-1 to TRBJ1-4; D possibly corresponds to TRBD1 (6 bases). Trimming shortened V by 3 bases and J by 0 bases, and 11 bases separated the two germline ends. Germline V gives CDR1 DFQATT, CDR2 SNEGSKA (reference sequence). The CDR3 has 15 amino acids. The CDR3 sequence: CSASGTPATNEKLFF. The DNA of the CDR3 is TGCAGTGCTAGTGGGACACCAGCAACTAATGAAAAACTGTTTTTT.

This chain uses TRBV28 with TRBJ1-2; possibly TRBD1 for D (5 bases). This CDR3 is 15 amino acids long. Trimming took 7 bases from V and 6 from J, leaving 21 bases between them. Per germline, CDR1 MDHEN and CDR2 SYDVKM. CDR3 nucleotides: TGTGCCAGCAAACTTTTGGGGCTAGGGATTCATGGCTACACCTTC. Amino acid sequence: CASKLLGLGIHGYTF.

The rearrangement uses TRBV5-4 and TRBJ1-4; 9 positions match TRBD1. There are 15 residues in the CDR3. The junction had 5 bases not matched to a gene; V was cut back by 1 base and J by 7 bases. Germline CDR1 and CDR2: SGHNT and YYREEE (reference sequence). CDR3 in amino acids: CASSLRTGDAEKLFF. The DNA of the CDR3 is TGTGCCAGCAGCTTGAGGACAGGGGACGCTGAAAAACTGTTTTTT.

This clone was seen only once. CDR3 coding DNA: TGTGCCAGCAGTTACCTGAGCGGGGGATACAATGAGCAGTTCTTC. It codes for CASSYLSGGYNEQFF. This rearrangement joins TRBV6-2 or TRBV6-3 to TRBJ2-1; 8 bases are shared with TRBD2. The CDR3 runs 15 residues. V gave up 2 bases and J gave up 4 bases; unmatched junction bases: 4. Per the germline V gene, CDR1 is MNHEY and CDR2 is SVGEGT.

The chain is built from TRBV5-6 and TRBJ1-2; D gene uncertain. The germline V gene encodes CDR1 SGHDT and CDR2 YYEEEE. V lost 3 bases and J 0 bases, leaving 12 bases between the germline ends. The CDR3 is made up of 15 amino acids. This chain's CDR3 is CASSSRGEANYGYTF. The CDR3, as DNA: TGTGCCAGCAGCTCCCGCGGGGAAGCTAACTATGGCTACACCTTC.

The rearrangement uses TRBV5-4 and TRBJ2-1, with 11 bases matching TRBD2. V trimming: 4 bases; J trimming: 3 bases; junction bases outside the gene matches: 3. Germline loops: CDR1 SGHNT, CDR2 YYREEE (reference sequence). This CDR3 comprises 15 residues. CDR3 loop: CASSVGTSGYNEQFF. CDR3 sequence (DNA): TGTGCCAGCAGCGTAGGGACTAGCGGCTACAATGAGCAGTTCTTC. Complete variable domain (other parts from reference TRBV5-4 and TRBJ2-1): ETGVTQSPTHLIKTRGQQVTLRCSSQSGHNTVSWYQQALGQGPQFIFQYYREEENGRGNFPPRFSGLQFPNYSSELNVNALELDDSALYLCASSVGTSGYNEQFFGPGTRLTVL.

Remarks on this clone: This sample includes further DNA sequences coding for the same CDR3. V usage is TRBV7-9 and J usage is TRBJ1-2; TRBD1 is a possible D gene (6 bases). Germline V gives CDR1 SEHNR, CDR2 FQNEAQ (reference sequence). V was cut by 3 bases and J by 6 bases, with 8 bases left in between. The CDR3 sequence is 12 residues long. CDR3 amino acids: CASSLTGDGYTF. CDR3 DNA sequence: TGTGCCAGCAGCTTGACAGGTGATGGCTACACCTTC.

This sequence joins TRBV6-5 and TRBJ2-3, with 8 bases fitting TRBD2. The CDR3 sequence is 15 residues long. The V segment lost 6 bases and the J segment 14 bases; nucleotides outside the gene matches: 19. CDR1 and CDR2 (germline): MNHEY, SVGAGI. This CDR3 reads CASSINMDSGVRRYF. CDR3 sequence (DNA): TGTGCCAGCAGCATAAATATGGATAGCGGGGTCAGGCGGTATTTT.

CDR3 nucleotide sequence: TGCAGTGCTAGTAGGACACTTAAGCCTGAAGCTTTCTTT. Its translation: CSASRTLKPEAFF. The gene calls are TRBV20-1 and TRBJ1-1, with D maybe TRBD1 (5 bases). The CDR3 consists of 13 residues. Germline CDR1 and CDR2: DFQATT and SNEGSKA (reference sequence). The V and J ends lost 3 bases and 6 bases respectively, with 14 bases between them.